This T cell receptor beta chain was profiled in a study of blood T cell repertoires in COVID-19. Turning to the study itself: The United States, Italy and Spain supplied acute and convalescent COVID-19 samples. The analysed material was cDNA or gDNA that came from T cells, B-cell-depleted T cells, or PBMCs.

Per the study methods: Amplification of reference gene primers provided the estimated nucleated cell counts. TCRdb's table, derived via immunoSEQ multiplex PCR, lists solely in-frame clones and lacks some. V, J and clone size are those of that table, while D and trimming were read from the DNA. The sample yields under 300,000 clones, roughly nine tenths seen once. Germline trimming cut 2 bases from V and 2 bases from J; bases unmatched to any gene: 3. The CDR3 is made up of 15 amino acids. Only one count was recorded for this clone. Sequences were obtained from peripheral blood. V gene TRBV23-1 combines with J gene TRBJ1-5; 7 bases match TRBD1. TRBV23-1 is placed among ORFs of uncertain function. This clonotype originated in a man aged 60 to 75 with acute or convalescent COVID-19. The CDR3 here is CASSQTGVCNQPQHF. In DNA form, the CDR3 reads TGCGCCAGCAGTCAAACAGGGGTTTGCAATCAGCCCCAGCATTTT.